The rows below give T cell receptor beta chains drawn from one sample of a study of identical twins. TCRdb re-called the 5' RACE reads with MiXCR, one entry per CDR3 protein. The sample shows about 520,000 distinct CDR3 sequences, 22% of them seen only once. The data were also submitted as part of a second study, on T cells expressing NK-cell markers.

Sequences were obtained from CD4+ T cells sorted from blood. These receptors originate from a woman under 30 in good health. Both conserved end residues are part of each CDR3. The order of the fields is V gene, J gene, D gene, clone size, CDR3 DNA, CDR3 protein. A D gene is named only where the DNA matches it firmly. The size of a clone is reported for some rows only, either as once, few or many, or as a class for expanded clones.

V: TRBV20-1
J: TRBJ2-3
D: TRBD2
size: once
DNA: TGCAGTGCTTACAGGACTAGCGGTTACACAGATACGCAGTATTTT
CDR3: CSAYRTSGYTDTQYF

V: TRBV19
J: TRBJ1-1
D: NA
size: few
DNA: TGTGCCAGTACCGCCATCCCAGGGAACACTGAAGCTTTCTTT
CDR3: CASTAIPGNTEAFF

V: TRBV3-1
J: TRBJ2-3
D: NA
size: NA
DNA: TGTGCCAGCGGGGGGATAGATACGCAGTATTTT
CDR3: CASGGIDTQYF

V: TRBV5-6
J: TRBJ1-2
D: NA
size: NA
DNA: TGTGCCAGCAACCTGAACCCAACCACTAACTATGGCTACACCTTC
CDR3: CASNLNPTTNYGYTF

V: TRBV12-3/TRBV12-4
J: TRBJ2-1
D: TRBD1
size: NA
DNA: TGTGCCAGCAGCTATACAGGGGGCATCGATGAGCAGTTCTTC
CDR3: CASSYTGGIDEQFF

V: TRBV12-3/TRBV12-4
J: TRBJ2-7
D: TRBD1
size: NA
DNA: TGTGCCAGCAGTCCCCGGGGGACAGGGCCGGGCGAGCAGTACTTC
CDR3: CASSPRGTGPGEQYF

V: TRBV6-2/TRBV6-3
J: TRBJ2-1
D: NA
size: NA
DNA: TGTGCCAGCAGTTACCCGAACGCTGAGCAGTTCTTC
CDR3: CASSYPNAEQFF

V: TRBV9
J: TRBJ1-1
D: NA
size: NA
DNA: TGTGCCAGCGACCGGGGGGAGAACACTGAAGCTTTCTTT
CDR3: CASDRGENTEAFF

V: TRBV6-5
J: TRBJ1-2
D: TRBD1
size: NA
DNA: TGTGCCAGCAGTTACTCCGGGACAGGGGGCAGGGGCTACACCTTC
CDR3: CASSYSGTGGRGYTF

V: TRBV6-1
J: TRBJ1-6
D: NA
size: NA
DNA: TGTGCCAGCAGTGCCCACGGACCTGGGAATTCACCCCTCCACTTT
CDR3: CASSAHGPGNSPLHF

V: TRBV7-2
J: TRBJ1-2
D: NA
size: few
DNA: TGTGCCAGCAGCTTTCACAGGAAGGCCGATGGCTACACCTTC
CDR3: CASSFHRKADGYTF

V: TRBV20-1
J: TRBJ1-1
D: TRBD1
size: NA
DNA: TGCAGTGCTAGAGATGGCAGGGGGGGGACTGAAGCTTTCTTT
CDR3: CSARDGRGGTEAFF

V: TRBV21-1
J: TRBJ2-7
D: NA
size: NA
DNA: TGTGCCAGCAGCAAAGATGAAGGGGGCGCTTCCTACGAGCAGTACTTC
CDR3: CASSKDEGGASYEQYF

V: TRBV6-1
J: TRBJ2-7
D: TRBD2
size: NA
DNA: TGTGCCAGCAGGACACTTGGGACTAGCGGGCGATACGAGCAGTACTTC
CDR3: CASRTLGTSGRYEQYF

V: TRBV11-2
J: TRBJ2-5
D: TRBD1
size: few
DNA: TGTGCCAGCAGCTGGCTGACAGGGGCCCAAGAGACCCAGTACTTC
CDR3: CASSWLTGAQETQYF

V: TRBV7-8
J: TRBJ2-2
D: NA
size: once
DNA: TGTGCCAACAGCTTAATTGCGGGCAGACAGAACACCGGGGAGCTGTTTTTT
CDR3: CANSLIAGRQNTGELFF

V: TRBV19
J: TRBJ2-7
D: TRBD2
size: NA
DNA: TGTGCCAGTAGTGATGGCGGGGGGATATACGAGCAGTACTTC
CDR3: CASSDGGGIYEQYF

V: TRBV15
J: TRBJ1-3
D: NA
size: NA
DNA: TGTGCCACCAGCAGAGATCGCGATAGCTCTGGAAACACCATATATTTT
CDR3: CATSRDRDSSGNTIYF

V: TRBV20-1
J: TRBJ2-1
D: NA
size: few
DNA: TGCAGTGCTAGAGATCGAGGCGGCTACAATGAGCAGTTCTTC
CDR3: CSARDRGGYNEQFF

V: TRBV5-4
J: TRBJ2-7
D: NA
size: NA
DNA: TGTGCCAGCAGCTCCCGTACCAGGCTATACGAGCAGTACTTC
CDR3: CASSSRTRLYEQYF

V: TRBV2
J: TRBJ2-2
D: NA
size: NA
DNA: TGTGCCAGCAGTGTACAGGGCTTAAACACCGGGGAGCTGTTTTTT
CDR3: CASSVQGLNTGELFF

V: TRBV12-3/TRBV12-4
J: TRBJ2-3
D: NA
size: once
DNA: TGTGCCAGCAGTCACCAAGCGGCGCAGTATTTT
CDR3: CASSHQAAQYF

V: TRBV5-1
J: TRBJ1-2
D: TRBD1
size: few
DNA: TGCGCCAGCAGCTTACTGACAGGGGATGGCTACACCTTC
CDR3: CASSLLTGDGYTF

V: TRBV20-1
J: TRBJ1-5
D: NA
size: many
DNA: TGCAGTGCGGCCGGGAACTTGGGGAGCAATCAGCCCCAGCATTTT
CDR3: CSAAGNLGSNQPQHF

V: TRBV24-1
J: TRBJ2-7
D: NA
size: NA
DNA: TGTGCCACCAGTGACCCGGGCAGACCCCTCGAGCAGTACTTC
CDR3: CATSDPGRPLEQYF

V: TRBV20-1
J: TRBJ2-1
D: TRBD2
size: few
DNA: TGCAGTGCTAGTCCTTTGCAGCTAGCGGGGAGCTACAATGAGCAGTTCTTC
CDR3: CSASPLQLAGSYNEQFF

V: TRBV20-1
J: TRBJ2-7
D: NA
size: NA
DNA: TGCAGTGCTAGAGCTCGAATGGGGGTTTCCTACGAGCAGTACTTC
CDR3: CSARARMGVSYEQYF

V: TRBV4-3
J: TRBJ2-5
D: TRBD2
size: few
DNA: TGCGCCAGCAGCCAATCGAGGGAGGGGACCCAGTACTTC
CDR3: CASSQSREGTQYF

V: TRBV6-5
J: TRBJ2-7
D: TRBD1
size: NA
DNA: TGTGCCAGCAGTTCCCGGGACAGGGGATCCTACGAGCAGTACTTC
CDR3: CASSSRDRGSYEQYF

V: TRBV7-2
J: TRBJ2-1
D: NA
size: few
DNA: TGTGCCAGCAGCTTAATGCTCTACAATGAGCAGTTCTTC
CDR3: CASSLMLYNEQFF

V: TRBV20-1
J: TRBJ1-2
D: TRBD1
size: NA
DNA: TGCAGTGCTAGAGGGACAGGGGATTACACCTTC
CDR3: CSARGTGDYTF

V: TRBV20-1
J: TRBJ2-2
D: NA
size: once
DNA: TGCAGTGCCAGGGGTGACGTGAACACCGGGGAGCTGTTTTTT
CDR3: CSARGDVNTGELFF

V: TRBV5-5
J: TRBJ2-7
D: TRBD1
size: few
DNA: TGTGCCAGCAGCCGCGACCGGGACAGGGCCCGCGAGCAGTACTTC
CDR3: CASSRDRDRAREQYF

V: TRBV20-1
J: TRBJ1-2
D: NA
size: few
DNA: TGCAGTGCTCCTAGATACTATGGCTACACCTTC
CDR3: CSAPRYYGYTF

V: TRBV20-1
J: TRBJ2-6
D: NA
size: few
DNA: TGCAGTGCTACCGGGGCCAACGTCCTGACTTTC
CDR3: CSATGANVLTF

V: TRBV20-1
J: TRBJ1-2
D: NA
size: few
DNA: TGCAGTGCTAGTCAGTTAGTGAGCTACACCTTC
CDR3: CSASQLVSYTF

V: TRBV10-3
J: TRBJ2-1
D: NA
size: many
DNA: TGTGCCATCAGTTTCGGGGCCAATGAGCAGTTCTTC
CDR3: CAISFGANEQFF

V: TRBV27
J: TRBJ2-3
D: TRBD2
size: few
DNA: TGTGCCAGCAGTGCTAGGGAGGGAGATACGCAGTATTTT
CDR3: CASSAREGDTQYF

V: TRBV20-1
J: TRBJ2-2
D: NA
size: few
DNA: TGCAGTGCTGCCCCGGGGCAGGCGAACACCGGGGAGCTGTTTTTT
CDR3: CSAAPGQANTGELFF

V: TRBV4-2
J: TRBJ2-1
D: TRBD1
size: few
DNA: TGTGCCAGCAGGCCTGACAGGGGGCATACGGGGAGCTCCTACAATGAGCAGTTCTTC
CDR3: CASRPDRGHTGSSYNEQFF

V: TRBV25-1
J: TRBJ2-3
D: TRBD1
size: NA
DNA: TGTGCCAGCACCGACCGGACAGGGATAAGCCTCCGCACAGATACGCAGTATTTT
CDR3: CASTDRTGISLRTDTQYF

V: TRBV9
J: TRBJ2-5
D: NA
size: few
DNA: TGTGCCAGCAGCGTCAGCACGAAAGAGACCCAGTACTTC
CDR3: CASSVSTKETQYF

V: TRBV10-3
J: TRBJ1-2
D: NA
size: NA
DNA: TGTGCCATCAGTGACAAGCCCCCCACTGGCTACACCTTC
CDR3: CAISDKPPTGYTF

V: TRBV7-2
J: TRBJ2-5
D: TRBD2
size: NA
DNA: TGTGCCAGCAGCTTCAGAGGACTAGCGGGAGAGACCCAGTACTTC
CDR3: CASSFRGLAGETQYF

V: TRBV29-1
J: TRBJ2-1
D: TRBD1
size: NA
DNA: TGCAGCGGAGGACAGGTTGACAATGAGCAGTTCTTC
CDR3: CSGGQVDNEQFF

V: TRBV7-2
J: TRBJ2-5
D: TRBD2
size: NA
DNA: TGTGCCAGCAGCTTAGTACTAGCGGGAGAGACCCAGTACTTC
CDR3: CASSLVLAGETQYF

V: TRBV21-1
J: TRBJ2-7
D: NA
size: few
DNA: TGTGCCAGCAGCAGGGAAGAATACGAGCAGTACTTC
CDR3: CASSREEYEQYF

V: TRBV14
J: TRBJ2-4
D: TRBD2
size: few
DNA: TGTGCCAGCAGCCAAGTTACTAGCGGGATCGAGGGGCTGGGCATTCAGTACTTC
CDR3: CASSQVTSGIEGLGIQYF

V: TRBV20-1
J: TRBJ1-1
D: NA
size: many
DNA: TGCAGTGCTAGTAGGGCCGGCACTGAAGCTTTCTTT
CDR3: CSASRAGTEAFF

V: TRBV20-1
J: TRBJ2-1
D: NA
size: many
DNA: TGCAGTGCTCCCCAGGGGGGTAGGTTGATCTTC
CDR3: CSAPQGGRLIF

V: TRBV12-3/TRBV12-4
J: TRBJ2-6
D: NA
size: NA
DNA: TGTGCCAGCAGAAACATCAGGGTCTCTGGGGCCAACGTCCTGACTTTC
CDR3: CASRNIRVSGANVLTF

V: TRBV6-4
J: TRBJ2-7
D: TRBD2
size: NA
DNA: TGTGCCAGCTGGGGGGGACTAGCGGGAGCTCAGTACTTC
CDR3: CASWGGLAGAQYF

V: TRBV20-1
J: TRBJ2-7
D: TRBD1
size: NA
DNA: TGCAGTGGGACCGGGACAGGGGACCACGAGCAGTACTTC
CDR3: CSGTGTGDHEQYF

V: TRBV7-9
J: TRBJ2-3
D: NA
size: NA
DNA: TGTGCCAGCAGCCCCGGACTAACGCGGGATACGCAGTATTTT
CDR3: CASSPGLTRDTQYF

V: TRBV12-3/TRBV12-4
J: TRBJ2-1
D: NA
size: many
DNA: TGTGCCAGCACCCCTGGGCCCTACAATGAGCAGTTCTTC
CDR3: CASTPGPYNEQFF

V: TRBV5-1
J: TRBJ2-2
D: TRBD2
size: NA
DNA: TGCGCCAGCAGCTTGGTTAGCGGGATTGGCGGGGAGCTGTTTTTT
CDR3: CASSLVSGIGGELFF

V: TRBV20-1
J: TRBJ2-1
D: TRBD2
size: few
DNA: TGCAGTGCTAGAGAGTTCAGACTAGCGGGCACTGAGCAGTTCTTC
CDR3: CSAREFRLAGTEQFF

V: TRBV24-1
J: TRBJ2-3
D: NA
size: NA
DNA: TGTGCCACCAGTGATATAACCCTGCCGGATACGCAGTATTTT
CDR3: CATSDITLPDTQYF